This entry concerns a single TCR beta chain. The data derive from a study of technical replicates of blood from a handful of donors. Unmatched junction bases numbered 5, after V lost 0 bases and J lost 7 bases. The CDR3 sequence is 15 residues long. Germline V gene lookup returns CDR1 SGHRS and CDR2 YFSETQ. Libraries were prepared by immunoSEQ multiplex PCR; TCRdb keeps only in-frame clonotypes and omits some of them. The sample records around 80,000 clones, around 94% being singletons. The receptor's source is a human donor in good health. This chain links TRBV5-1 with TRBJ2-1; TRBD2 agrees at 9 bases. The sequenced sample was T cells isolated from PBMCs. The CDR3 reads CASSLELAGQNEQFF. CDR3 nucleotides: TGCGCCAGCAGCTTGGAACTAGCGGGCCAAAATGAGCAGTTCTTC.